This T cell receptor (beta chain) originates from a study of vaccination and CD4 T cells after COVID-19. Across the study: Spike peptides, overlapping and drawn from SARS-CoV-2, HCoV-NL63, HCoV-OC43 and HCoV-229E, were used to stimulate cells. Each of the control cultures got a CEFX pool, an HIV-1 Nef pool, or no peptide.

A note on this clonotype: No antigen is known for it.

Treatment reported: approximately 9-day PBMC culture with coronavirus spike peptide pools or control peptides (ViraFEST assay). Per well, some 2 million PBMCs were cultured in the presence of approximately 10 IU/ml IL-2 and approximately 9.5 ug/ml peptide pools. Researchers used the Oncomine TCR Beta short-read assay to sequence DNA from cultured CD4+ T cells. TCRdb passed the PCR reads through MiXCR, listing each CDR3 protein once. Of more than 10,000 distinct CDR3 sequences in the sample, 74% were seen once. The sequence was collected from a human donor who had recovered from COVID-19. The sample comprised CD4+ T cells from blood, cultured in vitro.

The DNA of the CDR3 is TGTGCCAGCAGTTTTCAGGCAGCAAGCAATCAGCCCCAGCATTTT. Protein product: CASSFQAASNQPQHF. V usage is TRBV12-3 or TRBV12-4 and J usage is TRBJ1-5; D is uncertain. This CDR3 is 15 amino acids long. The V and J ends lost 3 bases and 1 base respectively, with 10 bases between them.